This TCR beta chain was sequenced during a study of control samples from healthy donors and cancer patients. Sequencing was performed with immunoSEQ multiplex PCR; in TCRdb, only in-frame clones are kept and a portion is missing. Among around 250,000 clones listed, over 75% were seen once. The TCR sequence derives from a woman aged 55-69 years with lung cancer. The sequenced sample was PBMCs.

CDR3 sequence (DNA): TGCGCCAGCAGCCCGGGCGGGACAGACTCTGGAAACACCATATATTTT. It encodes CASSPGGTDSGNTIYF. This sequence joins TRBV5-1 and TRBJ1-3; 7 nucleotides align to TRBD1. This CDR3 has 16 amino acids. V was clipped by 4 bases and J by 0 bases; unmatched bases: 7. Germline CDR1 and CDR2: SGHRS and YFSETQ.